The sequence of this TCR beta chain was determined in a study of Tregs in tolerant kidney transplant recipients. Points from the study as a whole: Validation in larger populations is needed because few patients were studied. Tolerant patients' donor-specific Tregs expanded beyond overall Tregs, suggesting antigen-driven growth.

Trimming cost V 0 bases and J 7 bases; bases outside gene matches: 10. Per the germline V gene, CDR1 is SGDLS and CDR2 is YYNGEE. The CDR3 runs 15 residues. Using immunoSEQ multiplex PCR, the repertoire was profiled, and TCRdb retains in-frame clones only, with some absent. The data contain 90,000 to 130,000 clones, around 87% of them singletons. This clone has only one observation. Its antigen remains unidentified. Unstimulated regulatory T cells (CD4+CD25+CD127-), CD4+CD25- non-regulatory cells, CD4 and CD8 cells were FACS-sorted from thawed PBMCs. This rearrangement joins TRBV9 to TRBJ2-7, with 7 bases fitting TRBD2. The origin of this receptor is a human donor who received a combined kidney and bone marrow transplant. Sequenced material: CD4+ T cells from blood, taken before the transplant. The CDR3 coding sequence is TGTGCCAGCAGCGTAGGAGGCCTCTTAGCGGGTGAGCAGTACTTC. Its protein product is CASSVGGLLAGEQYF.